This TCR beta chain was captured in a study of T-cell reconstitution after alpha-beta-depleted transplantation in children. Study conclusions and caveats: In patients about two months after transplant, alpha-beta T cells reportedly arose from several hundred expanded graft clones. Recipient T cells and thymic progenitors that survived gave rise to the high TCRbeta diversity observed at day 60 in some patients. Newly produced T cells mostly accounted for T-cell counts and diversity one year post-transplant.

TCRbeta library preparation incorporated unique molecular identifiers. One entry per CDR3 protein results from TCRdb running MiXCR on the PCR reads. There are fewer than 500,000 distinct CDR3 sequences in the sample; around two fifths occur only once, and under 35% lies in the top ten. Losses at the gene ends were 0 bases for V and 5 bases for J; bases not matched to a gene: 6. Germline assignment: CDR1 DFQATT and CDR2 SNEGSKA (reference sequence). The CDR3 sequence is 15 residues long. Regarding this clonotype: The antigen is not known.

The source material was PBMCs, sampled before TCRalphabeta/CD19-depleted stem cell transplant. The origin of this receptor is a girl aged 2-15 years with aplastic anemia, due to receive a stem cell transplant. The genes are TRBV20-1 and TRBJ2-1; 8 bases are shared with TRBD2. In nucleotides, the CDR3 is TGCAGTGCTAGAGATTTCGGACTAGCTCACAATGAGCAGTTCTTC. Amino acid sequence: CSARDFGLAHNEQFF.